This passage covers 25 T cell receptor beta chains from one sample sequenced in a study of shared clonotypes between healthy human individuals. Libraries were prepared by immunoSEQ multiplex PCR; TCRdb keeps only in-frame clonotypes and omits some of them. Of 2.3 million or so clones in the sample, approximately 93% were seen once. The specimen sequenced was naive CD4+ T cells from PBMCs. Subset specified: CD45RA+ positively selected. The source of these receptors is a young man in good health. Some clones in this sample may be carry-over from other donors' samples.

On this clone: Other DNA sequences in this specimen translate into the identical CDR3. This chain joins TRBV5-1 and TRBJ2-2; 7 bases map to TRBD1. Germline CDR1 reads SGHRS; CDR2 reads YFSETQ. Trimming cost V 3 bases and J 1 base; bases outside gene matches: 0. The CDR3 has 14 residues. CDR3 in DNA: TGCGCCAGCAGCTGGACAGGGAACACCGGGGAGCTGTTTTTT. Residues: CASSWTGNTGELFF.

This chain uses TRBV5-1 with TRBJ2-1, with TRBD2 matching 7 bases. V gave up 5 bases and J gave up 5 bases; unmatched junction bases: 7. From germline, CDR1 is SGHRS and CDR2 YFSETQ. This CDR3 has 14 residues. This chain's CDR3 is CASRTQSGNNEQFF. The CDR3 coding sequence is TGCGCCAGCAGGACCCAAAGCGGGAACAATGAGCAGTTCTTC.

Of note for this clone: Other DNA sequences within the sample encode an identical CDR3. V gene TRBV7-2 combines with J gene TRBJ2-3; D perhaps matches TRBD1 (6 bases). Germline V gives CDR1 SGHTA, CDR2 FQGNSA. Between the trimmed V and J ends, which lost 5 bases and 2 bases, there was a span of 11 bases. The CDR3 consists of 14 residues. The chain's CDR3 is CASSTGTSTDTQYF. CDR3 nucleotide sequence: TGTGCCAGCAGCACCGGGACATCCACAGATACGCAGTATTTT.

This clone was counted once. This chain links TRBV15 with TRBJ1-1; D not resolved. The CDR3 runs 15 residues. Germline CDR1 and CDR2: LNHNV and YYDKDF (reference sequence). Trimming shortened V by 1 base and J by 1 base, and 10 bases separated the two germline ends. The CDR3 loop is CATSRGRLANTEAFF. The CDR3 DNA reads TGTGCCACCAGCAGAGGCCGTTTAGCGAACACTGAAGCTTTCTTT.

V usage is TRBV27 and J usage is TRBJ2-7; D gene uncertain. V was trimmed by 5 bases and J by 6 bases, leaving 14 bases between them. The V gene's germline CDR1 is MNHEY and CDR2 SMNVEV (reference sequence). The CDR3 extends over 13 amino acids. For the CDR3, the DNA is TGTGCCAGCAGTCTACCCCACAGAGGCGAGCAGTACTTC. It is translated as CASSLPHRGEQYF.

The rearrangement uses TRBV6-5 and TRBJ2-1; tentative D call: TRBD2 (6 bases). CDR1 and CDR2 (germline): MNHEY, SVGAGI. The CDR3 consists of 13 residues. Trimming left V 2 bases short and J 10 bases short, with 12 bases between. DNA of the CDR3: TGTGCCAGCAGTTACAACGGCGGGGAAGAGCAGTTCTTC. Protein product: CASSYNGGEEQFF.

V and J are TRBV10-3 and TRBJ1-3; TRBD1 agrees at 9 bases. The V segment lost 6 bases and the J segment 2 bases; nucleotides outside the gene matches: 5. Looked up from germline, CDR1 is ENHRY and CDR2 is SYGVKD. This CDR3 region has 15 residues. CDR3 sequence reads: CAIRGTGYPGNTIYF. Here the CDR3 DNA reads TGTGCCATCAGGGGGACAGGGTACCCTGGAAACACCATATATTTT.

DNA for the CDR3: TGCGCCAGCAGCCATGCAACGAGGGATCAGCCCCAGCATTTT. It translates to CASSHATRDQPQHF. The rearrangement uses TRBV4-3 and TRBJ1-5, with D hard to call. The CDR3 loop spans 14 amino acids. Deletions cut 3 bases from V and 5 bases from J, with 11 bases between. Germline V gene lookup returns CDR1 LGHNA and CDR2 YSLEER.

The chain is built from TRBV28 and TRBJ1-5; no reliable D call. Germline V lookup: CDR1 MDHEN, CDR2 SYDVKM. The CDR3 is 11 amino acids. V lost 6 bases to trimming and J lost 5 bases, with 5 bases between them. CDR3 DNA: TGTGCCAGCAGCGGGCATCAGCCCCAGCATTTT. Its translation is CASSGHQPQHF.

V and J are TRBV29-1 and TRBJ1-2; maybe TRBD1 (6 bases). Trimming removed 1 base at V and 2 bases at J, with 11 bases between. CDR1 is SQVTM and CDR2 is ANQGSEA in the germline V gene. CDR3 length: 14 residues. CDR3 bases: TGCAGCGTTGAAGCGGCCCAGGGGAACTATGGCTACACCTTC. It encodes CSVEAAQGNYGYTF.

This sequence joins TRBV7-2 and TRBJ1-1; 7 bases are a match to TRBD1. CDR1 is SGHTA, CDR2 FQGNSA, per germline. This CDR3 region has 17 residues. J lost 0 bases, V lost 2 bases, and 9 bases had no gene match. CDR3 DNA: TGTGCCAGCAGCTTAAGGTCGGGACAGTCTGTGAACACTGAAGCTTTCTTT. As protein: CASSLRSGQSVNTEAFF.

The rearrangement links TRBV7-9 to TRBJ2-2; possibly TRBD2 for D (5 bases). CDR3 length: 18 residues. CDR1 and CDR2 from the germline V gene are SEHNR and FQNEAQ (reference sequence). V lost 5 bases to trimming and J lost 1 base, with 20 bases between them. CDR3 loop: CASSPLMRRTVNTGELFF. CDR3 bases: TGTGCCAGCAGCCCCCTCATGAGGAGGACGGTGAACACCGGGGAGCTGTTTTTT.

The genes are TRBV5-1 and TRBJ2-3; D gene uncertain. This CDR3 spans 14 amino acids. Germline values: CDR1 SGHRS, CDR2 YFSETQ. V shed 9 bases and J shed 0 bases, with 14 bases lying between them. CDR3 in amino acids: CANRIDLSTDTQYF. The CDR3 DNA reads TGCGCCAACCGGATTGACTTAAGCACAGATACGCAGTATTTT.

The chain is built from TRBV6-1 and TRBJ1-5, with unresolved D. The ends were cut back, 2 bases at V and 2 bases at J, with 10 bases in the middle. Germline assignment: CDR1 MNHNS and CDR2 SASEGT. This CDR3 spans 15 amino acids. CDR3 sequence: CASSERGYGNQPQHF. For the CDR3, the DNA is TGTGCCAGCAGTGAACGAGGGTACGGCAATCAGCCCCAGCATTTT.

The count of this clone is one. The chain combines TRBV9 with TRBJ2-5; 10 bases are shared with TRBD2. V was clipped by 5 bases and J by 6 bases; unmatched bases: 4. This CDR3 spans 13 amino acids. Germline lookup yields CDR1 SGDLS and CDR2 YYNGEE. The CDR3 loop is CASRASGSQTQYF. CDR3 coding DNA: TGTGCCAGCAGGGCTAGCGGGAGTCAGACCCAGTACTTC.

The CDR3 bases are TGTGCCAGCTCCCAATATGGTGGGACCTCCTACGAGCAGTACTTC. The encoded protein is CASSQYGGTSYEQYF. The gene calls are TRBV18 and TRBJ2-7; TRBD1 or TRBD2 may be the D gene (5 bases each). The germline gives CDR1 KGHSH, CDR2 LQKENI. Between the trimmed V and J ends, which lost 6 bases and 0 bases, there was a span of 15 bases. The CDR3 runs 15 residues.

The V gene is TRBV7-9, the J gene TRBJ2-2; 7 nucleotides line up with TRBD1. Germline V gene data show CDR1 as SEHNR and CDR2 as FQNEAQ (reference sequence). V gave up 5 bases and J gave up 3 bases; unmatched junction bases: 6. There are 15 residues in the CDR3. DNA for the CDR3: TGTGCCAGCAGCACCCTTACAGGGGACACCGGGGAGCTGTTTTTT. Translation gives CASSTLTGDTGELFF.

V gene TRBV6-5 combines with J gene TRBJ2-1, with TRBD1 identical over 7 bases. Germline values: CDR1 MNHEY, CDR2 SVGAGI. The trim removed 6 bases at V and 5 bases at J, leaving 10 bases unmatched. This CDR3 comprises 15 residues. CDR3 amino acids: CASRYNRGPNNEQFF. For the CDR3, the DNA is TGTGCCAGCAGATATAACAGGGGCCCAAACAATGAGCAGTTCTTC.

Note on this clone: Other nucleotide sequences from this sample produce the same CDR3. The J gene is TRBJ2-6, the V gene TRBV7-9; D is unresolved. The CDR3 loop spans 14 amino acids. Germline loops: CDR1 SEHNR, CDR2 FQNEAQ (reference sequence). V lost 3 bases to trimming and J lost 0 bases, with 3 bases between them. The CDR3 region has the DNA TGTGCCAGCAGCTTGGGCTCTGGGGCCAACGTCCTGACTTTC. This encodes CASSLGSGANVLTF.

The CDR3 is CASSRTSGSWKQYF. For the CDR3, the DNA is TGTGCCAGCAGCCGGACTAGCGGGAGTTGGAAGCAGTACTTC. The rearrangement joins TRBV27 to TRBJ2-7, with 13 bases that match TRBD2. The CDR3 totals 14 residues. Germline-derived CDR1 and CDR2 are MNHEY and SMNVEV (reference sequence). V gave up 6 bases and J gave up 8 bases; unmatched junction bases: 7.

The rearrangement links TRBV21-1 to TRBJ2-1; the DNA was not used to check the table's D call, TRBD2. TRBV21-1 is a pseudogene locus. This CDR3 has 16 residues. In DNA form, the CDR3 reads TGTGCCAGCAGCAAAGCCTATCGGGAGCTCCACAATGAGCAGTTCTTC. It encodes CASSKAYRELHNEQFF.

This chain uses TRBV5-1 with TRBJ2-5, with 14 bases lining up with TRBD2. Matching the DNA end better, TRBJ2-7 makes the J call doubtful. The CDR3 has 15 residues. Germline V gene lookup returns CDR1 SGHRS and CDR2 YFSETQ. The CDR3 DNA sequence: TGCGCCAGCGGAATAGGGACTAGCGGGAGTTACGAGCAGTACTTC. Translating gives CASGIGTSGSYEQYF.

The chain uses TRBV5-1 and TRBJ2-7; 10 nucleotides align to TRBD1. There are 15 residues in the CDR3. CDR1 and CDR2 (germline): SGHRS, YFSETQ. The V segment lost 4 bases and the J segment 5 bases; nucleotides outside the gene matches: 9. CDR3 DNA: TGCGCCAGCAGCCCTACTGGGACAGGGGTCGACGAGCAGTACTTC. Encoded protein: CASSPTGTGVDEQYF. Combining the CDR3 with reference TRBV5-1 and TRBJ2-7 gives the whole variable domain KAGVTQTPRYLIKTRGQQVTLSCSPISGHRSVSWYQQTPGQGLQFLFEYFSETQRNKGNFPGRFSGRQFSNSRSEMNVSTLELGDSALYLCASSPTGTGVDEQYFGPGTRLTVT.

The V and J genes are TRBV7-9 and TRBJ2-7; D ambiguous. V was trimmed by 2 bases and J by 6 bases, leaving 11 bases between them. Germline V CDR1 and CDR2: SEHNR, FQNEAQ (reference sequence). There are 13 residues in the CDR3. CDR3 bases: TGTGCCAGCAGCTTAAGCCCCCCAGCCGAGCAGTACTTC. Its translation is CASSLSPPAEQYF. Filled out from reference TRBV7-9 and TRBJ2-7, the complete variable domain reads DTGVSQNPRHKITKRGQNVTFRCDPISEHNRLYWYRQTLGQGPEFLTYFQNEAQLEKSRLLSDRFSAERPKGSFSTLEIQRTEQGDSAMYLCASSLSPPAEQYFGPGTRLTVT.

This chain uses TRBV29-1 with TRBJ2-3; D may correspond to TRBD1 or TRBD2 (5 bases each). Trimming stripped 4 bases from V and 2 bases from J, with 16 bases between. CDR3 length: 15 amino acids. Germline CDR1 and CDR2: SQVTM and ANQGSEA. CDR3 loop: CSVGAGKRITDTQYF. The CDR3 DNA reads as TGCAGCGTTGGGGCAGGGAAGCGGATCACAGATACGCAGTATTTT.